The 30 T cell receptor beta chains reported below all come from one sample, sequenced in a study of OX40 agonist ivuxolimab in advanced cancers. The library was produced with the immunoSEQ multiplex PCR assay. Not all clones reach the TCRdb copy of this immuneACCESS table, which keeps in-frame sequences only. Checked studies attribute under half of the gap to unresolved V genes and leave the rest unexplained. Across this sample there are some 62,000 clones, with around four fifths seen only once. The ten largest account for about 3.7% of the sample. Here the sequenced sample was CD4+ or CD8+ T cells sorted from blood, taken in a trial of the OX40 agonist ivuxolimab. These receptors originate from an adult with an advanced solid tumor such as melanoma, head and neck, liver or kidney cancer.

The genes are TRBV11-2 and TRBJ2-3; TRBD2 agrees at 8 bases. Germline V gene sequence: CDR1 SGHAT, CDR2 FQNNGV. CDR3 length: 17 amino acids. J lost 0 bases, V lost 1 base, and 6 bases had no gene match. CDR3 residues: CASSLGGGGGSTDTQYF. DNA for the CDR3: TGTGCCAGCAGCTTAGGAGGAGGCGGGGGGAGCACAGATACGCAGTATTTT.

The gene calls are TRBV11-2 and TRBJ2-5; no clear D gene. Germline V gene data show CDR1 as SGHAT and CDR2 as FQNNGV. This CDR3 comprises 17 residues. V lost 5 bases to trimming and J lost 4 bases, with 23 bases between them. The CDR3 reads CASSPPTLRAIGETQYF. CDR3 sequence (DNA): TGTGCCAGCAGCCCACCCACTTTGCGAGCTATAGGAGAGACCCAGTACTTC.

V is TRBV28 and J is TRBJ1-2; maybe TRBD1 (6 bases). Germline assignment: CDR1 MDHEN and CDR2 SYDVKM. This CDR3 has 17 amino acids. The germline V and J ends were trimmed by 2 bases and 1 base, with 17 bases remaining between them. This chain's CDR3 is CASSLELVTGNNYGYTF. The CDR3 DNA follows: TGTGCCAGCAGTTTAGAGCTAGTCACAGGGAATAACTATGGCTACACCTTC.

Comments on this clone: The sample holds other DNA sequences that translate to the same CDR3. The V call is TRBV6-1, the J call TRBJ1-2; 9 bases line up with TRBD1. V trimming: 1 base; J trimming: 5 bases; junction bases outside the gene matches: 2. The CDR3 totals 14 residues. The germline gives CDR1 MNHNS, CDR2 SASEGT. CDR3 DNA: TGTGCCAGCAGTGAAGGACAGGGGGGGTATGGCTACACCTTC. This gives the protein CASSEGQGGYGYTF.

The rearrangement joins TRBV19 to TRBJ1-1; D perhaps matches TRBD1 (6 bases). The CDR3 consists of 15 residues. The germline V gene encodes CDR1 LNHDA and CDR2 SQIVND (reference sequence). V gave up 3 bases and J gave up 0 bases, with 11 bases separating them. The CDR3 DNA reads TGTGCCAGTAGTATCTGGGGGCAGGTGAACACTGAAGCTTTCTTT. It translates to CASSIWGQVNTEAFF.

This chain uses TRBV28 with TRBJ2-2; 13 nucleotides agree with TRBD2. Germline V gene lookup returns CDR1 MDHEN and CDR2 SYDVKM. V lost 6 bases and J lost 5; bases outside the gene matches: 0. The CDR3 extends over 14 amino acids. CDR3 in amino acids: CASRLAGGTGELFF. Here the CDR3 DNA reads TGTGCCAGCAGACTAGCGGGAGGGACCGGGGAGCTGTTTTTT.

V is TRBV5-1 and J is TRBJ2-6, with D maybe TRBD1 (6 bases). The ends were cut back, 2 bases at V and 0 bases at J, with 12 bases in the middle. The germline CDR1 and CDR2 sequences are SGHRS and YFSETQ. The CDR3 contains 17 residues. The CDR3 here is CASSFSGVPSGANVLTF. CDR3 bases: TGCGCCAGCAGCTTCTCAGGGGTCCCCTCTGGGGCCAACGTCCTGACTTTC.

The gene calls are TRBV5-1 and TRBJ2-5; no firm D call. Matching the DNA end better, TRBJ2-7 makes the J call doubtful. This CDR3 region has 16 residues. Germline V lookup: CDR1 SGHRS, CDR2 YFSETQ. The CDR3 DNA reads TGCGCCAGCAGCTTGGGAGTACAGACTTTTACCTACGAGCAGTACTTC. Translating it yields CASSLGVQTFTYEQYF.

This chain links TRBV30 with TRBJ1-5; 9 positions agree with TRBD1. V lost 3 bases to trimming and J lost 6 bases; unmatched junction nucleotides: 9. Germline V gene sequence: CDR1 GTSNPN, CDR2 SVGIG (reference sequence). There are 15 residues in the CDR3. The CDR3 nucleotides read TGTGCCTGGAGCAAATCCGGACAGGGGAGTCAGCCCCAGCATTTT. It encodes CAWSKSGQGSQPQHF. The full variable domain, in which reference TRBV30 and TRBJ1-5 provide the parts outside the CDR3, is SQTIHQWPATLVQPVGSPLSLECTVEGTSNPNLYWYRQAAGRGLQLLFYSVGIGQISSEVPQNLSASRPQDRQFILSSKKLLLSDSGFYLCAWSKSGQGSQPQHFGDGTRLSIL.

V gene TRBV27 combines with J gene TRBJ1-2; no definite D call. Trimming shortened V by 5 bases and J by 7 bases, and 17 bases separated the two germline ends. The CDR3 is 14 amino acids. The germline gives CDR1 MNHEY, CDR2 SMNVEV (reference sequence). The CDR3 nucleotides are TGTGCCAGCAGTCCCCTGATGAGGGATTCTGGCTACACCTTC. As protein: CASSPLMRDSGYTF.

V is TRBV4-1 and J is TRBJ2-5; 9 positions agree with TRBD1. Near its end, the DNA agrees better with TRBJ2-7, so the J call may be wrong. This CDR3 contains 15 residues. Germline CDR1 MGHRA, CDR2 YSYEKL. In DNA, the CDR3 is TGCGCCAGCAGCCCCCGACAGGGGGGGACCTACGAGCAGTACTTC. Translated, it gives CASSPRQGGTYEQYF.

The CDR3 here is CASSYRATAEAFF. The CDR3 coding sequence is TGTGCCAGCAGCTATCGGGCGACCGCGGAAGCTTTCTTT. The rearrangement links TRBV11-2 to TRBJ1-1; D remains ambiguous. The CDR3 spans 13 residues. Germline V CDR1 and CDR2: SGHAT, FQNNGV. V lost 4 bases and J 8 bases, leaving 14 bases between the germline ends.

This clone came up a few times. The chain joins TRBV28 to TRBJ2-5; TRBD1 matches at 9 bases. Germline lookup yields CDR1 MDHEN and CDR2 SYDVKM. The CDR3 consists of 15 residues. V gave up 10 bases and J gave up 2 bases; unmatched junction bases: 11. Here the CDR3 DNA reads TGTGCCACCGACCTGGGACAGGGACCTCAAGAGACCCAGTACTTC. Amino acid sequence: CATDLGQGPQETQYF.

The J gene is TRBJ2-7, the V gene TRBV28; TRBD2 matches at 7 bases. Per germline, CDR1 MDHEN and CDR2 SYDVKM. CDR3 size: 12 residues. Losses at the gene ends were 6 bases for V and 10 bases for J; bases not matched to a gene: 9. CDR3 sequence (DNA): TGTGCCAGCAGGGGGACTACAGAAGATCAGTACTTC. The encoded protein is CASRGTTEDQYF.

V and J are TRBV18 and TRBJ2-1; 7 bases are shared with TRBD1. Trimming at V came to 4 bases and at J to 0 bases, leaving 18 bases not matched to a gene. The germline CDR1 and CDR2 sequences are KGHSH and LQKENI. CDR3 size: 20 residues. CDR3 residues: CASSRLQGVRLPSSYNEQFF. The CDR3, as DNA: TGTGCCAGCTCACGACTCCAGGGGGTTCGACTCCCGAGCTCCTACAATGAGCAGTTCTTC.

The chain carries TRBV5-1 and TRBJ2-7; 7 nucleotides match TRBD1. The length of the CDR3 is 15 residues. Per the germline V gene, CDR1 is SGHRS and CDR2 is YFSETQ. The V segment lost 4 bases and the J segment 0 bases; nucleotides outside the gene matches: 7. Here the CDR3 DNA reads TGCGCCAGCAGCACCACAGGGGTCTACTCCTACGAGCAGTACTTC. This translates into CASSTTGVYSYEQYF.

The rearrangement uses TRBV13 and TRBJ2-5; 11 bases match TRBD2. Near its end, the DNA agrees better with TRBJ2-7, so the J call may be wrong. Germline values: CDR1 PRHDT, CDR2 FYEKMQ (reference sequence). The length of the CDR3 is 16 residues. The CDR3 region has the DNA TGTGCCAGCAGCCCCGGAGGTAGCGGGAGGGCATACGAGCAGTACTTC. It specifies CASSPGGSGRAYEQYF.

The V gene is TRBV9, the J gene TRBJ2-2; 8 bases are shared with TRBD1. The V gene end was trimmed by 0 bases and the J gene end by 5 bases; junction bases not matched to a gene: 9. Germline CDR1 is SGDLS and CDR2 is YYNGEE. CDR3 length: 17 amino acids. The CDR3 nucleotides are TGTGCCAGCAGCGTAGCTTCGGCAGGGGGCTGGACCGGGGAGCTGTTTTTT. It specifies CASSVASAGGWTGELFF.

The rearrangement joins TRBV4-1 to TRBJ2-6; D may be TRBD2 (5 bases). The CDR3 totals 15 residues. Trimming stripped 3 bases from V and 2 bases from J, with 8 bases between. CDR1 is MGHRA and CDR2 is YSYEKL in the germline V gene. The CDR3 nucleotides read TGCGCCAGCAGCCATGTGAGGGCTGGGGCCAACGTCCTGACTTTC. Translation: CASSHVRAGANVLTF.

The chain combines TRBV28 with TRBJ1-2; D unresolved. This CDR3 region has 12 residues. V was shortened by 11 bases and J by 7 bases, with 17 bases between the two germline ends. Germline CDR1 MDHEN, CDR2 SYDVKM. Here the CDR3 reads CAGGRASGGYTF. CDR3 DNA: TGTGCCGGCGGAAGGGCGTCAGGTGGCTACACCTTC.

This clone has just one count. The chain has TRBV28 and TRBJ1-3; 9 nucleotides align to TRBD1. This CDR3 spans 15 amino acids. V trimming: 6 bases; J trimming: 2 bases; junction bases outside the gene matches: 5. Germline CDR1 reads MDHEN; CDR2 reads SYDVKM. The CDR3 here is CASRGRQGAGNTIYF. CDR3 in DNA: TGTGCCAGCAGAGGCCGACAGGGGGCTGGAAACACCATATATTTT.

A single count supports this clone. This chain links TRBV27 with TRBJ2-7; 12 bases map to TRBD2. V trimming: 5 bases; J trimming: 2 bases; junction bases outside the gene matches: 4. This CDR3 has 15 amino acids. Germline-derived CDR1 and CDR2 are MNHEY and SMNVEV (reference sequence). The CDR3 DNA sequence: TGTGCCAGCAGTGCACGACTAGCGGGAGCCTACGAGCAGTACTTC. Protein sequence: CASSARLAGAYEQYF.

The chain employs TRBV5-5 and TRBJ2-7, with D perhaps being TRBD1 or TRBD2 (5 bases each). CDR1 SGHKS and CDR2 YYEKEE come from the germline V gene (reference sequence). The germline V and J ends were trimmed by 4 bases and 2 bases, with 13 bases remaining between them. This CDR3 is 14 amino acids long. This chain's CDR3 is CASSIRDGAYEQYF. The CDR3 nucleotides are TGTGCCAGCAGCATACGGGACGGAGCCTACGAGCAGTACTTC.

This clone was recorded a few times. The J gene is TRBJ1-5, the V gene TRBV21-1. TRBV21-1 is marked as a pseudogene. The length of the CDR3 is 15 residues. Here the CDR3 reads CASSTPFGRNQPQHF. CDR3 DNA: TGTGCCAGCAGCACCCCATTCGGGCGAAATCAGCCCCAGCATTTT.

On this clone: One end of the junction varies from germline; a read error may be responsible. The rearrangement links TRBV7-7 to TRBJ2-5; weak D call: TRBD2 (5 bases). The germline CDR1 and CDR2 sequences are SSHAT and FNYEAQ (reference sequence). The CDR3 spans 16 residues. Here the CDR3 DNA reads TGTGCTAGCAGCTCAGATTCAAGCGGAAGCCAAGAGACCCAGTACTTC. It specifies CASSSDSSGSQETQYF.

The chain has TRBV11-2 and TRBJ2-7, with a possible D match to TRBD1 (6 bases). Trimming pared 0 bases from V and 2 bases from J, leaving 14 bases between. Germline assignment: CDR1 SGHAT and CDR2 FQNNGV. This CDR3 has 16 amino acids. For the CDR3, the DNA is TGTGCCAGCAGCTTAGACGACACCGGGACAACCTACGAGCAGTACTTC. Its protein product is CASSLDDTGTTYEQYF. The whole variable domain, remainder taken from reference TRBV11-2 and TRBJ2-7, is EAGVAQSPRYKIIEKRQSVAFWCNPISGHATLYWYQQILGQGPKLLIQFQNNGVVDDSQLPKDRFSAERLKGVDSTLKIQPAKLEDSAVYLCASSLDDTGTTYEQYFGPGTRLTVT.

The chain couples TRBV7-8 to TRBJ1-1; D may be TRBD1 (6 bases). Germline V lookup: CDR1 SGHVS, CDR2 FQNEAQ. There are 15 residues in the CDR3. V was clipped by 0 bases and J by 4 bases, with 12 bases between them. CDR3 amino acids: CASSLAGQGVTEAFF. The CDR3 DNA follows: TGTGCCAGCAGCTTAGCGGGACAAGGAGTCACTGAAGCTTTCTTT.

DNA of the CDR3: TGTGCCAGCAGCCACTATGGGACCGGCGAGCAGTACTTC. Protein: CASSHYGTGEQYF. V gene TRBV7-2 combines with J gene TRBJ2-7; D may be TRBD1 or TRBD2 (5 bases each). The V and J ends lost 5 bases and 6 bases respectively, with 14 bases between them. This CDR3 has 13 amino acids. The germline V gene encodes CDR1 SGHTA and CDR2 FQGNSA.

The chain links TRBV9 to TRBJ2-7; no reliable D call. The CDR3 length is 16 residues. The V end lost 0 bases, the J end lost 3 bases, and 16 bases lay between the germline ends. In germline, CDR1 is SGDLS, CDR2 YYNGEE. CDR3 sequence reads: CASSVADMSGDYEQYF. The CDR3 DNA sequence: TGTGCCAGCAGCGTAGCCGATATGAGTGGGGACTACGAGCAGTACTTC.

V usage is TRBV28 and J usage is TRBJ1-1; perhaps TRBD1 as D (5 bases). V was trimmed by 8 bases and J by 4 bases, leaving 17 bases between them. CDR1 is MDHEN, CDR2 SYDVKM, per germline. The CDR3 is made up of 14 amino acids. DNA for the CDR3: TGTGCCAGCCAAGATTCCCCGGGGGGCACTGAAGCTTTCTTT. It is translated as CASQDSPGGTEAFF.